This T cell receptor beta chain was found in a study of shared clonotypes between healthy human individuals. Over several immunoSEQ plates, each subset's genomic DNA was distributed in even portions. Some clones are missing from TCRdb's copy, which holds only in-frame ones; the method was immunoSEQ multiplex PCR. The sample has about 480,000 clones, around 74% seen once; the top ten hold about an eighth. Whole-study results and caveats: Genetic and exposure-history diversity was limited by the few donors. Sampling used blood alone; tissue repertoires probably differ.

As regards this clone: What it recognizes is unknown.

Sequenced material: PBMCs. This clonotype originated in a woman aged 35 to 49 in good health. Some clones in this sample may be carry-over from other donors' samples.

CDR3 DNA: TGTGCCAGCAATAAGGCGGGGTTTGGGGGCTACACCTTC. Its protein is CASNKAGFGGYTF. V usage is TRBV28 and J usage is TRBJ1-2, with D hard to call. The germline CDR1 and CDR2 sequences are MDHEN and SYDVKM. The V and J ends lost 7 bases and 8 bases respectively, with 17 bases between them. The CDR3 spans 13 residues.